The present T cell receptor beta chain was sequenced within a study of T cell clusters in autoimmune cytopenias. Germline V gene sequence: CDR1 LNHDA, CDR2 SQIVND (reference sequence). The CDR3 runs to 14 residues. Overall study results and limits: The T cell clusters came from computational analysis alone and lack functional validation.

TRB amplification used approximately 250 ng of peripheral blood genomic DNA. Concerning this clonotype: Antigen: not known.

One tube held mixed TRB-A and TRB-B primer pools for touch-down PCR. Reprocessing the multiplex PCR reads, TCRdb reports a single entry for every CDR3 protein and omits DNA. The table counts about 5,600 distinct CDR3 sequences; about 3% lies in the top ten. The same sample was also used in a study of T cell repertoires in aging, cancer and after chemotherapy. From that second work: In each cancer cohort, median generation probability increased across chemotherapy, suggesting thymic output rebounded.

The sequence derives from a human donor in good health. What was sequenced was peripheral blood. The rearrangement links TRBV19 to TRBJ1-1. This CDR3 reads CASSITGPHRGAFF.